One and the same sample provided the 28 T cell receptor beta chains below, sequenced in a study of blood T cell repertoires in COVID-19. TCRdb keeps only in-frame clones here, not all; method: immunoSEQ multiplex PCR. The profile shows 350,000 or so clones, around four fifths of them singletons. Sequenced material: peripheral blood. These receptors were collected from a man aged 30 to 39 with active or convalescent COVID-19.

The count of this clone is one. The genes are TRBV9 and TRBJ2-7; 7 bases map to TRBD1. Germline CDR1 is SGDLS and CDR2 is YYNGEE. The CDR3 totals 13 residues. After removal of 3 bases from V and 6 bases from J, the junction contained 6 bases not matched to a gene. The CDR3, as DNA: TGTGCCAGCAGCGCCGGGACAGTTGGCGAGCAGTACTTC. This codes for CASSAGTVGEQYF. Filled out from reference TRBV9 and TRBJ2-7, the complete variable domain reads DSGVTQTPKHLITATGQRVTLRCSPRSGDLSVYWYQQSLDQGLQFLIQYYNGEERAKGNILERFSAQQFPDLHSELNLSSLELGDSALYFCASSAGTVGEQYFGPGTRLTVT.

The chain joins TRBV19 to TRBJ1-4; 9 nucleotides line up with TRBD1. Losses at the gene ends were 6 bases for V and 2 bases for J; bases not matched to a gene: 13. Germline V lookup: CDR1 LNHDA, CDR2 SQIVND (reference sequence). CDR3 size: 18 residues. The CDR3 DNA follows: TGTGCCAGTAGCCACGGACAGGGGCGCGCCGGGACTAATGAAAAACTGTTTTTT. The encoded protein is CASSHGQGRAGTNEKLFF. The full variable domain, completed using reference TRBV19 and TRBJ1-4, is DGGITQSPKYLFRKEGQNVTLSCEQNLNHDAMYWYRQDPGQGLRLIYYSQIVNDFQKGDIAEGYSVSREKKESFPLTVTSAQKNPTAFYLCASSHGQGRAGTNEKLFFGSGTQLSVL.

The chain employs TRBV7-2 and TRBJ2-3; D perhaps matches TRBD2 (6 bases). V was clipped by 5 bases and J by 4 bases, with 19 bases between them. The germline gives CDR1 SGHTA, CDR2 FQGNSA. The CDR3 has 16 amino acids. This CDR3 reads CASSPGPLDYPDTQYF. DNA for the CDR3: TGTGCCAGCAGCCCAGGCCCCCTGGACTATCCAGATACGCAGTATTTT.

V gene TRBV5-6 combines with J gene TRBJ2-1; 8 bases are shared with TRBD1. With 2 bases clipped from V and 6 bases from J, the junction kept 10 bases outside the gene matches. CDR1 and CDR2 from the germline V gene are SGHDT and YYEEEE. The CDR3 extends over 16 amino acids. The CDR3 loop reads CASSLATGVGINEQFF. The CDR3 coding sequence is TGTGCCAGCAGCTTAGCGACAGGGGTTGGAATCAATGAGCAGTTCTTC. Looking up the rest from reference TRBV5-6 and TRBJ2-1 gives the full variable domain: DAGVTQSPTHLIKTRGQQVTLRCSPKSGHDTVSWYQQALGQGPQFIFQYYEEEERQRGNFPDRFSGHQFPNYSSELNVNALLLGDSALYLCASSLATGVGINEQFFGPGTRLTVL.

The gene calls are TRBV19 and TRBJ2-7; TRBD1 is a possible D gene (5 bases). Trimming left V 5 bases short and J 2 bases short, with 13 bases between. In germline, CDR1 is LNHDA, CDR2 SQIVND (reference sequence). CDR3 length: 14 residues. The CDR3 DNA follows: TGTGCCAGTAGTTACTTTGACAGACCCTACGAGCAGTACTTC. Protein sequence: CASSYFDRPYEQYF.

The gene calls are TRBV5-1 and TRBJ2-5; perhaps TRBD1 as D (7 bases). Germline lookup yields CDR1 SGHRS and CDR2 YFSETQ. V dropped 0 bases and J dropped 1 base, with 16 bases sitting between them. The CDR3 has 17 amino acids. The CDR3 spells CASSLEPRGTVQETQYF. DNA of the CDR3: TGCGCCAGCAGCTTGGAACCCCGCGGGACAGTCCAAGAGACCCAGTACTTC.

The genes are TRBV7-2 and TRBJ2-3, with 14 bases that match TRBD2. This CDR3 comprises 16 residues. The germline V gene has CDR1 SGHTA and CDR2 FQGNSA. The J segment lost 6 bases and the V segment lost 6 bases, leaving 8 bases of the junction unmatched. CDR3 nucleotide sequence: TGTGCCAGCAGGAAGGGACTAGCGGGAGAAGTCGATACGCAGTATTTT. It codes for CASRKGLAGEVDTQYF.

This clone was counted only a few times. The genes are TRBV19 and TRBJ1-5; 7 nucleotides line up with TRBD1. The CDR3 is 16 amino acids. Germline assignment: CDR1 LNHDA and CDR2 SQIVND (reference sequence). Germline trimming cut 2 bases from V and 2 bases from J; bases unmatched to any gene: 6. The CDR3 loop is CASSIFVGQGNQPQHF. The CDR3 nucleotides read TGTGCCAGTAGTATATTTGTAGGACAGGGCAATCAGCCCCAGCATTTT.

The chain carries TRBV4-1 and TRBJ2-7, with 12 positions matching TRBD2. Germline-derived CDR1 and CDR2 are MGHRA and YSYEKL. The CDR3 covers 16 residues. Unmatched junction bases numbered 7, after V lost 0 bases and J lost 7 bases. This chain's CDR3 is CASSQDSLAGGREQYF. CDR3 coding DNA: TGCGCCAGCAGCCAAGATAGCCTAGCGGGAGGGCGAGAGCAGTACTTC.

The J gene is TRBJ2-3, the V gene TRBV18; TRBD1 might be the D (5 bases). This CDR3 is 14 amino acids long. V lost 2 bases and J 1 base, leaving 7 bases between the germline ends. Germline V lookup: CDR1 KGHSH, CDR2 LQKENI. The CDR3 nucleotides are TGTGCCAGCTCACCAGACAGCGGCACAGATACGCAGTATTTT. The encoded protein is CASSPDSGTDTQYF.

This clone was detected ten times or more. The chain links TRBV7-2 to TRBJ1-1; a possible D gene is TRBD1 (5 bases). Deletions cut 1 base from V and 6 bases from J, with 9 bases between. Germline V gives CDR1 SGHTA, CDR2 FQGNSA. This CDR3 spans 13 amino acids. Here the CDR3 reads CASSLGSGAEAFF. CDR3 DNA: TGTGCCAGCAGCTTAGGGTCGGGGGCTGAAGCTTTCTTT.

This chain uses TRBV21-1 with TRBJ2-1; the table gives TRBD2 as D, unverified against the DNA. TRBV21-1 has pseudogene status. CDR3 length: 9 amino acids. CDR3 loop: CASRRGQFF. For the CDR3, the DNA is TGTGCCAGCAGGCGGGGGCAGTTCTTC.

Only one count was recorded for this clone. The chain links TRBV11-2 to TRBJ2-7; D ambiguous. Trimming stripped 8 bases from V and 2 bases from J, with 7 bases between. The CDR3 spans 11 residues. Germline V gene lookup returns CDR1 SGHAT and CDR2 FQNNGV. Here the CDR3 DNA reads TGTGCCAGCGGAGAGCCCTACGAGCAGTACTTC. Translation: CASGEPYEQYF.

The gene calls are TRBV19 and TRBJ1-1; the D gene is possibly TRBD1 (6 bases). V lost 6 bases and J 4 bases, leaving 15 bases between the germline ends. Germline V CDR1 and CDR2: LNHDA, SQIVND (reference sequence). The length of the CDR3 is 14 residues. Here the CDR3 reads CASRVQGTVTEAFF. As DNA, the CDR3 is TGTGCCAGTAGGGTACAGGGAACTGTCACTGAAGCTTTCTTT.

The chain employs TRBV2 and TRBJ1-6, with D tentatively TRBD1 (5 bases). This CDR3 comprises 13 residues. Germline V gene lookup returns CDR1 SNHLY and CDR2 FYNNEI. V was trimmed by 10 bases and J by 0 bases, leaving 7 bases between them. For the CDR3, the DNA is TGTGCCATACAGGCCTCCTATAATTCACCCCTCCACTTT. Amino acid sequence: CAIQASYNSPLHF.

This clone was detected once. CDR3 coding DNA: TGCAGCGTGAAAACAGGCTCCCGAGAGACCCAGTACTTC. This codes for CSVKTGSRETQYF. The rearrangement links TRBV29-1 to TRBJ2-5, with D tentatively TRBD1 (5 bases). This CDR3 is 13 amino acids long. Germline assignment: CDR1 SQVTM and CDR2 ANQGSEA. Trimming cost V 6 bases and J 4 bases, with 15 bases left between them.

As for this clone: Its ends do not fully match the called genes, so a read error is possible. The chain has TRBV7-6 and TRBJ2-2; 9 nucleotides align to TRBD2. Germline CDR1 is SGHVS and CDR2 is FNYEAQ. CDR3 length: 16 amino acids. CDR3 amino acids: CSSSPGTSRFSGELFF. The CDR3 region has the DNA TGTTCCAGCAGCCCAGGGACTAGCCGATTTAGCGGGGAGCTGTTTTTT.

Remarks on this clone: Other DNA sequences in the sample encode the same CDR3. The chain recombines TRBV15 with TRBJ1-4; no firm D call. CDR1 is LNHNV, CDR2 YYDKDF, per germline (reference sequence). The CDR3 extends over 16 amino acids. Trimming removed 0 bases at V and 0 bases at J, with 8 bases between. CDR3 DNA: TGTGCCACCAGCAGAGACCTAGGTGCAACTAATGAAAAACTGTTTTTT. This gives the protein CATSRDLGATNEKLFF.

V is TRBV5-1 and J is TRBJ1-2; D not certain. The CDR3 is 13 residues long. From germline, CDR1 is SGHRS and CDR2 YFSETQ. Trimming removed 0 bases at V and 6 bases at J, with 9 bases between. The CDR3 DNA sequence: TGCGCCAGCAGCTTGGAATGGGAGGATGGCTACACCTTC. Protein product: CASSLEWEDGYTF.

The CDR3 loop reads CSASDAYEQYF. The CDR3 nucleotides are TGCAGTGCTAGTGACGCCTACGAGCAGTACTTC. The chain uses TRBV20-1 and TRBJ2-7; D gene uncertain. Germline assignment: CDR1 DFQATT and CDR2 SNEGSKA (reference sequence). V dropped 3 bases and J dropped 2 bases, with 5 bases sitting between them. This CDR3 has 11 residues.

The genes are TRBV19 and TRBJ1-6; a weak D match, TRBD1 (5 bases). Germline V gene lookup returns CDR1 LNHDA and CDR2 SQIVND (reference sequence). Trimming removed 11 bases at V and 5 bases at J, with 19 bases between. CDR3 length: 15 amino acids. The CDR3 here is CASGGTPGNNSPLHF. DNA for the CDR3: TGTGCCTCTGGGGGGACCCCGGGGAATAATTCACCCCTCCACTTT.

V usage is TRBV11-3 and J usage is TRBJ2-7; TRBD2 aligns across 8 bases. This CDR3 region has 14 residues. V trimming: 2 bases; J trimming: 0 bases; junction bases outside the gene matches: 0. Per the germline V gene, CDR1 is SGHNT and CDR2 is YENEEA. The CDR3 sequence: CASSLSGGSYEQYF. The CDR3 DNA reads TGTGCCAGCAGCTTAAGCGGGGGCTCCTACGAGCAGTACTTC.

The rearrangement joins TRBV6-5 to TRBJ1-2; 9 nucleotides line up with TRBD1. Germline V gives CDR1 MNHEY, CDR2 SVGAGI. The CDR3 is made up of 15 amino acids. V was clipped by 2 bases and J by 8 bases; unmatched bases: 9. CDR3 loop: CASSYTRDRVQGYTF. CDR3 sequence (DNA): TGTGCCAGCAGTTACACCCGGGACAGGGTCCAAGGCTACACCTTC.

The chain is built from TRBV19 and TRBJ2-6; 7 bases align to TRBD1. CDR1 is LNHDA and CDR2 is SQIVND in the germline V gene (reference sequence). The CDR3 loop spans 17 amino acids. V shed 9 bases and J 2 bases; nucleotides not matched to a gene: 13. The CDR3 DNA sequence: TGTGCCAGCGGAAAGACAGGGCCACAACCTGGGGCCAACGTCCTGACTTTC. Amino acid sequence: CASGKTGPQPGANVLTF.

This sequence joins TRBV10-1 and TRBJ1-4, with D unclear. The V gene's germline CDR1 is WNHNN and CDR2 SYGVQD (reference sequence). The ends were cut back, 5 bases at V and 8 bases at J, with 15 bases in the middle. The length of the CDR3 is 14 residues. DNA for the CDR3: TGCGCCAGCAGTCCGGCCGCCTCGGGGGAAAAACTGTTTTTT. Its protein is CASSPAASGEKLFF.

The gene calls are TRBV28 and TRBJ1-4; no firm D call. The V end lost 6 bases, the J end lost 3 bases, and 14 bases lay between the germline ends. This CDR3 has 15 residues. Looked up from germline, CDR1 is MDHEN and CDR2 is SYDVKM. Written as DNA, the CDR3 is TGTGCCAGCAGATTGGACTCCTCCCCTAATGAAAAACTGTTTTTT. Translating it yields CASRLDSSPNEKLFF.

This clone showed up just once. The CDR3 DNA follows: TGTGCCAGCAGCAACGTGGCGGAAACTAATTCACCCCTCCACTTT. Translated, it gives CASSNVAETNSPLHF. The chain joins TRBV13 to TRBJ1-6; D gene uncertain. Germline CDR1 PRHDT, CDR2 FYEKMQ (reference sequence). The CDR3 is made up of 15 amino acids. V lost 5 bases and J 6 bases, leaving 14 bases between the germline ends.

This clone came up a few times. The chain couples TRBV6-2 or TRBV6-3 to TRBJ2-7, with 14 bases matching TRBD2. V was clipped by 0 bases and J by 7 bases; unmatched bases: 8. Germline-derived CDR1 and CDR2 are MNHEY and SVGEGT. The CDR3 covers 17 residues. The CDR3 spells CASSYSGTSGRFWEQYF. CDR3 DNA sequence: TGTGCCAGCAGTTACTCCGGGACTAGCGGGAGATTCTGGGAGCAGTACTTC.